This passage covers 31 T cell receptor beta chains from one sample sequenced in a study of shared clonotypes between healthy human individuals. Data came from immunoSEQ multiplex PCR; TCRdb stores just in-frame clones and leaves some out. The table shows approximately 1,000,000 clones, with about four fifths occurring only once. What was sequenced was memory CD4+ T cells from PBMCs. Subset in this sample: CD45RA-negative fraction. The receptors here all came from a man between 18 and 35 years old in good health. Some clones in this sample may be carry-over from other donors' samples.

The chain joins TRBV5-6 to TRBJ1-3; D is ambiguous. The CDR3 is made up of 15 amino acids. Germline loops: CDR1 SGHDT, CDR2 YYEEEE. The V end lost 7 bases, the J end lost 0 bases, and 14 bases lay between the germline ends. The CDR3 spells CASARALSSGNTIYF. The CDR3 DNA is TGTGCCAGCGCCCGGGCCTTGAGCTCTGGAAACACCATATATTTT.

Comments on this clone: Other DNA sequences in this sample translate to the same CDR3. This chain joins TRBV28 and TRBJ2-2; D is unclear. Trimming shortened V by 4 bases and J by 3 bases, and 6 bases separated the two germline ends. Germline loops: CDR1 MDHEN, CDR2 SYDVKM. The CDR3 contains 13 residues. The CDR3 protein is CASSWPDTGELFF. CDR3 nucleotides: TGTGCCAGCAGTTGGCCCGACACCGGGGAGCTGTTTTTT.

About this clone itself: The identical CDR3 is also encoded by other nucleotide sequences in the sample. The chain is built from TRBV15 and TRBJ2-5; D may be TRBD2 (7 bases). The CDR3 length is 14 residues. Trimming stripped 5 bases from V and 5 bases from J, with 15 bases between. Germline V gene lookup returns CDR1 LNHNV and CDR2 YYDKDF (reference sequence). DNA of the CDR3: TGTGCCACCAGCGGAGGGGGGGGCCGGGAGACCCAGTACTTC. Amino acid sequence: CATSGGGGRETQYF.

The table lists this clone with a count of one. CDR3 amino acids: CASSQDGQGARGYTF. DNA for the CDR3: TGTGCCAGCAGCCAAGACGGACAGGGGGCAAGAGGCTACACCTTC. The chain combines TRBV4-2 with TRBJ1-2, with 11 positions matching TRBD1. The CDR3 is made up of 15 amino acids. V trimming: 0 bases; J trimming: 8 bases; junction bases outside the gene matches: 5. The germline V gene has CDR1 LGHNA and CDR2 YNFKEQ.

The rearrangement uses TRBV9 and TRBJ2-1, with 13 bases matching TRBD2. This CDR3 contains 15 residues. Germline CDR1 SGDLS, CDR2 YYNGEE. J was trimmed by 13 bases and V by 4 bases; bases with no gene match: 11. For the CDR3, the DNA is TGTGCCAGCAGCACCCTTTCCACTAGCGGGAGGGCACAGTTCTTC. It yields the protein CASSTLSTSGRAQFF.

The V gene is TRBV7-6, the J gene TRBJ2-3; no firm D call. The germline CDR1 and CDR2 sequences are SGHVS and FNYEAQ. The CDR3 is 14 residues long. V shed 0 bases and J shed 6 bases, with 10 bases lying between them. This CDR3 reads CASSLAVLGDTQYF. CDR3 DNA: TGTGCCAGCAGCTTAGCGGTCTTGGGGGATACGCAGTATTTT.

This chain uses TRBV30 with TRBJ1-2, with TRBD1 identical over 8 bases. The V gene's germline CDR1 is GTSNPN and CDR2 SVGIG (reference sequence). The length of the CDR3 is 12 residues. V was pared by 5 bases and J by 5 bases, with 4 bases of the junction left unmatched. The CDR3 DNA sequence: TGTGCCTGGGACAGGGGACTATATGGCTACACCTTC. This codes for CAWDRGLYGYTF. The whole variable domain, filled in from reference TRBV30 and TRBJ1-2, reads SQTIHQWPATLVQPVGSPLSLECTVEGTSNPNLYWYRQAAGRGLQLLFYSVGIGQISSEVPQNLSASRPQDRQFILSSKKLLLSDSGFYLCAWDRGLYGYTFGSGTRLTVV.

The chain is built from TRBV19 and TRBJ1-1; D unresolved. CDR1 and CDR2 from the germline V gene are LNHDA and SQIVND (reference sequence). With 1 base removed from V and 1 base from J, the gap between germline ends came to 16 bases. The CDR3 consists of 17 residues. For the CDR3, the DNA is TGTGCCAGTAGTATAGTTTCTATAGGCAAGGCGAACACTGAAGCTTTCTTT. The encoded protein is CASSIVSIGKANTEAFF.

The gene calls are TRBV18 and TRBJ1-3, with 9 positions matching TRBD1. The V gene's germline CDR1 is KGHSH and CDR2 LQKENI. This CDR3 comprises 16 residues. Germline trimming cut 3 bases from V and 0 bases from J; bases unmatched to any gene: 3. CDR3 region: CASSPWTGASGNTIYF. The CDR3 bases are TGTGCCAGCTCACCGTGGACAGGGGCCTCTGGAAACACCATATATTTT.

The V gene is TRBV5-1, the J gene TRBJ2-7; 11 bases are shared with TRBD1. The CDR3 loop spans 18 amino acids. Trimming removed 4 bases from V and 5 bases from J; junction bases left unmatched: 17. The germline V gene encodes CDR1 SGHRS and CDR2 YFSETQ. CDR3 amino acids: CASSRGPTGTGGTHEQYF. The CDR3 bases are TGCGCCAGCAGCAGAGGACCGACCGGGACAGGGGGGACCCACGAGCAGTACTTC.

The table lists this clone with a few counts. This chain joins TRBV5-4 and TRBJ1-2; tentative D call: TRBD1 (6 bases). CDR3 size: 14 residues. In germline, CDR1 is SGHNT, CDR2 YYREEE (reference sequence). Trimming took 4 bases from V and 8 from J, leaving 18 bases between them. For the CDR3, the DNA is TGTGCCAGCAGCCGCCCCCAAACAGGGAGAGGCTACACCTTC. This translates into CASSRPQTGRGYTF.

The rearrangement links TRBV11-3 to TRBJ2-1, with 8 bases that match TRBD2. Per germline, CDR1 SGHNT and CDR2 YENEEA. Trimming cost V 3 bases and J 6 bases; bases outside gene matches: 10. CDR3 length: 16 residues. CDR3 sequence: CASSFRAGGRGNEQFF. The CDR3 nucleotides are TGTGCCAGCAGCTTCCGGGCGGGAGGACGCGGCAATGAGCAGTTCTTC.

The rearrangement joins TRBV9 to TRBJ2-2, with TRBD1 matching over 9 bases. Germline CDR1 SGDLS, CDR2 YYNGEE. V shed 8 bases, J shed 5 bases, and the junction held 7 bases outside the gene matches. The length of the CDR3 is 14 residues. The CDR3 reads CASATGTGTGELFF. The CDR3 coding sequence is TGTGCCAGTGCCACCGGGACAGGGACCGGGGAGCTGTTTTTT.

The V gene is TRBV11-2, the J gene TRBJ1-2; no firm D call. Trimming pared 3 bases from V and 0 bases from J, leaving 17 bases between. The germline gives CDR1 SGHAT, CDR2 FQNNGV. The CDR3 extends over 17 amino acids. CDR3 loop: CASSFLQFRIPNYGYTF. Written as DNA, the CDR3 is TGTGCCAGCAGCTTTCTTCAATTTCGCATCCCTAACTATGGCTACACCTTC.

V usage is TRBV7-9 and J usage is TRBJ2-5, with D tentatively TRBD2 (6 bases). The CDR3 runs to 15 residues. Trimming shortened V by 4 bases and J by 5 bases, and 17 bases separated the two germline ends. The V gene's germline CDR1 is SEHNR and CDR2 FQNEAQ (reference sequence). The CDR3 loop reads CASSSPAPAGETQYF. CDR3 bases: TGTGCCAGCAGCTCACCGGCCCCGGCGGGGGAGACCCAGTACTTC.

This chain uses TRBV9 with TRBJ1-1; a weak D match, TRBD1 (5 bases). Germline CDR1 reads SGDLS; CDR2 reads YYNGEE. The germline V and J ends were trimmed by 4 bases and 1 base, with 17 bases remaining between them. The CDR3 covers 16 residues. DNA for the CDR3: TGTGCCAGCAGCTCCCAGGGCCTCGATACGAACACTGAAGCTTTCTTT. This sequence encodes CASSSQGLDTNTEAFF.

The V and J genes are TRBV7-9 and TRBJ2-7; D gene ambiguous. Trimming took 4 bases from V and 4 from J, leaving 11 bases between them. CDR3 length: 13 amino acids. Germline-derived CDR1 and CDR2 are SEHNR and FQNEAQ (reference sequence). CDR3 bases: TGTGCCAGCAGCTGGCATTTTAGTTACGAGCAGTACTTC. This gives the protein CASSWHFSYEQYF. The full variable domain, completed using reference TRBV7-9 and TRBJ2-7, is DTGVSQNPRHKITKRGQNVTFRCDPISEHNRLYWYRQTLGQGPEFLTYFQNEAQLEKSRLLSDRFSAERPKGSFSTLEIQRTEQGDSAMYLCASSWHFSYEQYFGPGTRLTVT.

The chain combines TRBV7-7 with TRBJ1-2; D perhaps matches TRBD1 (6 bases). V gave up 4 bases and J gave up 10 bases, with 19 bases separating them. The germline V gene has CDR1 SSHAT and CDR2 FNYEAQ (reference sequence). CDR3 length equals 14 residues. The DNA for the CDR3 is TGTGCCAGCAGCTGCCCCACAGGGAAGCTTCCCTACACCTTC. This translates into CASSCPTGKLPYTF.

The chain joins TRBV5-5 to TRBJ2-3; the D gene could be TRBD1 or TRBD2 (5 bases each). This CDR3 contains 16 residues. Looked up from germline, CDR1 is SGHKS and CDR2 is YYEKEE (reference sequence). Trimming shortened V by 3 bases and J by 3 bases, and 17 bases separated the two germline ends. CDR3 DNA: TGTGCCAGCAGCTATCGGGACCCCGGAACTACAGATACGCAGTATTTT. Its translation: CASSYRDPGTTDTQYF.

The CDR3 DNA follows: TGTGCCAGTAGCAGCGGGATGGCTGGGGCCAACGTCCTGACTTTC. Amino acid sequence: CASSSGMAGANVLTF. The rearrangement joins TRBV19 to TRBJ2-6; the match to TRBD2 covers 7 bases. J gave up 2 bases and V 6 bases, and 4 bases lay outside the gene matches. Germline V lookup: CDR1 LNHDA, CDR2 SQIVND (reference sequence). The CDR3 contains 15 residues.

The J gene is TRBJ2-7, the V gene TRBV28; D is undetermined. CDR3 length: 10 residues. CDR1 MDHEN and CDR2 SYDVKM come from the germline V gene. Trimming took 5 bases from V and 6 from J, leaving 5 bases between them. Written as DNA, the CDR3 is TGTGCCAGCAGTAAAATCGAGCAGTACTTC. Protein sequence: CASSKIEQYF.

V usage is TRBV5-1 and J usage is TRBJ1-1; TRBD1 is a possible D gene (5 bases). Germline assignment: CDR1 SGHRS and CDR2 YFSETQ. The CDR3 is 16 amino acids. The germline V and J ends were trimmed by 4 bases and 2 bases, with 18 bases remaining between them. CDR3 loop: CASSPPLGGGNTEAFF. CDR3 DNA sequence: TGCGCCAGCAGCCCCCCCTTGGGGGGGGGAAACACTGAAGCTTTCTTT.

The chain carries TRBV6-5 and TRBJ2-3, with 8 bases fitting TRBD2. With V trimmed by 4 bases and J by 2 bases, 5 bases remained unmatched. Germline assignment: CDR1 MNHEY and CDR2 SVGAGI. CDR3 length equals 15 residues. In DNA form, the CDR3 reads TGTGCCAGCAGTTTTTCCGGGAGGGACACAGATACGCAGTATTTT. Its translation: CASSFSGRDTDTQYF.

The gene calls are TRBV7-9 and TRBJ2-3; 14 nucleotides match TRBD2. Germline V gene lookup returns CDR1 SEHNR and CDR2 FQNEAQ (reference sequence). V was clipped by 5 bases and J by 6 bases; unmatched bases: 4. CDR3 length: 15 amino acids. CDR3 in amino acids: CASSRTSGRPDTQYF. The CDR3 bases are TGTGCCAGCAGCCGGACTAGCGGGAGGCCCGATACGCAGTATTTT. The variable domain in full, with the rest retrieved from reference TRBV7-9 and TRBJ2-3, is DTGVSQNPRHKITKRGQNVTFRCDPISEHNRLYWYRQTLGQGPEFLTYFQNEAQLEKSRLLSDRFSAERPKGSFSTLEIQRTEQGDSAMYLCASSRTSGRPDTQYFGPGTRLTVL.

This sequence joins TRBV14 and TRBJ1-2, with 9 bases that match TRBD1. CDR1 is SGHDN, CDR2 FVKESK, per germline. The CDR3 contains 16 residues. V lost 0 bases to trimming and J lost 7 bases; unmatched junction nucleotides: 9. The CDR3 DNA sequence: TGTGCCAGCAGCCAAGAAAGACCGGGACAGGGAGCTGGCTACACCTTC. Its translation: CASSQERPGQGAGYTF.

V usage is TRBV2 and J usage is TRBJ2-1, with TRBD2 identical over 11 bases. Germline CDR1 SNHLY, CDR2 FYNNEI. This CDR3 region has 15 residues. With V trimmed by 7 bases and J by 2 bases, 4 bases remained unmatched. The CDR3 nucleotides are TGTGCCAGCACCATAGCGGGAGGGCCCTACAATGAGCAGTTCTTC. Its protein is CASTIAGGPYNEQFF. The whole variable domain, remainder taken from reference TRBV2 and TRBJ2-1, is EPEVTQTPSHQVTQMGQEVILRCVPISNHLYFYWYRQILGQKVEFLVSFYNNEISEKSEIFDDQFSVERPDGSNFTLKIRSTKLEDSAMYFCASTIAGGPYNEQFFGPGTRLTVL.

The chain recombines TRBV9 with TRBJ1-3; no definite D call. The germline CDR1 and CDR2 sequences are SGDLS and YYNGEE. V was pared by 1 base and J by 2 bases, with 7 bases between. The CDR3 runs 14 residues. The CDR3 bases are TGTGCCAGCAGCGTAACCGGGGCTGGAAACACCATATATTTT. Residues: CASSVTGAGNTIYF.

The count of this clone is one. The chain recombines TRBV11-3 with TRBJ1-4; tentatively, D is TRBD1 (5 bases). This CDR3 has 19 amino acids. Trimming stripped 1 base from V and 0 bases from J, with 18 bases between. Germline lookup yields CDR1 SGHNT and CDR2 YENEEA. This CDR3 reads CASSLVVRVPHSTNEKLFF. The CDR3 nucleotides read TGTGCCAGCAGCTTAGTGGTCAGGGTACCCCACTCAACTAATGAAAAACTGTTTTTT.

The V call is TRBV5-6, the J call TRBJ2-5, with D unclear. This CDR3 region has 12 residues. Trimming left V 1 base short and J 5 bases short, with 6 bases between. The V gene's germline CDR1 is SGHDT and CDR2 YYEEEE. Here the CDR3 DNA reads TGTGCCAGCAGCTTGTGGGCTGAGACCCAGTACTTC. Its protein is CASSLWAETQYF.

The V and J genes are TRBV5-4 and TRBJ1-2; D might be TRBD1 (5 bases). V shed 4 bases and J shed 7 bases, with 14 bases lying between them. Germline V CDR1 and CDR2: SGHNT, YYREEE (reference sequence). CDR3 length: 13 residues. CDR3 in DNA: TGTGCCAGCAGCGGCGGGGGGACTAGTGGCTACACCTTC. This encodes CASSGGGTSGYTF.

This rearrangement joins TRBV20-1 to TRBJ2-1; D gene unclear. This CDR3 is built from 10 residues. Germline V lookup: CDR1 DFQATT, CDR2 SNEGSKA (reference sequence). V lost 0 bases and J lost 11, with 5 bases in between. Here the CDR3 reads CSAREGKQFF. CDR3 sequence (DNA): TGCAGTGCTAGAGAAGGCAAGCAGTTCTTC.